Listed below are T cell receptor beta chains from one sample, sequenced in a study of T cells after yellow fever vaccination. TCRdb fed the 5' RACE reads into MiXCR, producing one record per CDR3 protein. Among 250,000 to 300,000 distinct CDR3 sequences listed, roughly 5.2% were seen once. The starting material was CD4+ T cells sorted from PBMCs, obtained on the day of the yellow fever booster vaccination. The receptors shown here come from a man aged 18 to 35 who received the YFV17D yellow fever vaccine. The CDR3 runs from the conserved cysteine through the conserved F or W. Fields, in order: V gene, clone size, D gene, J gene, CDR3 DNA, CDR3 protein. A D gene is named only where the DNA matches it firmly. The size of a clone is reported for some rows only, either as once, few or many, or as a class for expanded clones.

v_gene: TRBV6-1
abundance: few
d_gene: .
j_gene: TRBJ2-3
CDR3nt: TGTGCCAGTTCGTGGGGAGGGGGCAATTTGGCAGATACGCAGTATTTT
CDR3aa: CASSWGGGNLADTQYF

v_gene: TRBV7-6
abundance: many
d_gene: .
j_gene: TRBJ2-3
CDR3nt: TGTGCCAGCAGCTTAGGAGGGGGGACAGTCCGCACAGATACGCAGTATTTT
CDR3aa: CASSLGGGTVRTDTQYF

v_gene: TRBV6-5
abundance: few
d_gene: .
j_gene: TRBJ2-2
CDR3nt: TGTGCCACATCCTCGAACACCGGGGAGCTGTTTTTT
CDR3aa: CATSSNTGELFF

v_gene: TRBV20-1
abundance: many
d_gene: TRBD2
j_gene: TRBJ2-2
CDR3nt: TGCAGTGCTAGACCCTCATTTAGCGGGAGGGAGCTGTTTTTT
CDR3aa: CSARPSFSGRELFF

v_gene: TRBV10-3
abundance: many
d_gene: .
j_gene: TRBJ1-1
CDR3nt: TGTGCCATCAGTGAGATCGAGGGGACAGAAGCTTTCTTT
CDR3aa: CAISEIEGTEAFF

v_gene: TRBV18
abundance: few
d_gene: TRBD1
j_gene: TRBJ1-1
CDR3nt: TGTGCCAGCTCACTCGCCGGGACAGGGGTTACTGAAGCTTTCTTT
CDR3aa: CASSLAGTGVTEAFF

v_gene: TRBV7-2
abundance: .
d_gene: TRBD2
j_gene: TRBJ2-2
CDR3nt: TGTGCCAGCAGCCGACCTGGCGGGGGGGTAACCGGGGAGCTGTTTTTT
CDR3aa: CASSRPGGGVTGELFF

v_gene: TRBV11-3
abundance: .
d_gene: TRBD1
j_gene: TRBJ2-2
CDR3nt: TGTGCCAGCAGCGACCGACAGGGGTACACCGGGGAGCTGTTTTTT
CDR3aa: CASSDRQGYTGELFF

v_gene: TRBV12-3/TRBV12-4
abundance: many
d_gene: .
j_gene: TRBJ1-2
CDR3nt: TGTGCCAGCGGCCGGGTTGGGATGTTGTACTTC
CDR3aa: CASGRVGMLYF

v_gene: TRBV11-2
abundance: .
d_gene: .
j_gene: TRBJ2-2
CDR3nt: TGTGCCAGCAGCTTAGCGTTCAGGCCCACACCAACCGGGGAGCTGTTTTTT
CDR3aa: CASSLAFRPTPTGELFF

v_gene: TRBV20-1
abundance: few
d_gene: .
j_gene: TRBJ2-5
CDR3nt: TGCAGTGCTAGAGATAGCGCGGGGTGGGAGACCCAGTACTTC
CDR3aa: CSARDSAGWETQYF

v_gene: TRBV29-1
abundance: few
d_gene: TRBD1
j_gene: TRBJ2-5
CDR3nt: TGCAGCGTCAGGGCCGGGACAGGGGGCAGTAAGACCCAGTACTTC
CDR3aa: CSVRAGTGGSKTQYF

v_gene: TRBV28
abundance: .
d_gene: TRBD2
j_gene: TRBJ2-5
CDR3nt: TGTGCCAGCAGTTTAAGGGTAGCGGGGGGCGCCTTCCAAGAGACCCAGTACTTC
CDR3aa: CASSLRVAGGAFQETQYF

v_gene: TRBV20-1
abundance: few
d_gene: .
j_gene: TRBJ1-2
CDR3nt: TGCAGTGCTAGAGATCATGGGGGGGGCTATGGCTACACCTTC
CDR3aa: CSARDHGGGYGYTF

v_gene: TRBV4-1
abundance: .
d_gene: TRBD2
j_gene: TRBJ2-3
CDR3nt: TGCGCCAGCAGCCAAGCCACGGGAGGATTGCGGGCAGATACGCAGTATTTT
CDR3aa: CASSQATGGLRADTQYF

v_gene: TRBV2
abundance: .
d_gene: .
j_gene: TRBJ1-2
CDR3nt: TGTGCCAGCAGTGAAGACAGGGCTGGCTACACCTTC
CDR3aa: CASSEDRAGYTF

v_gene: TRBV12-3/TRBV12-4
abundance: many
d_gene: .
j_gene: TRBJ1-2
CDR3nt: TGTGCCAGCAGTTCAGAACAGGGTTTTGGCTACACCTTC
CDR3aa: CASSSEQGFGYTF

v_gene: TRBV12-3/TRBV12-4
abundance: many
d_gene: TRBD1
j_gene: TRBJ2-3
CDR3nt: TGTGCCAGCAGTTTCAGGGGGCCTAGCACAGATACGCAGTATTTT
CDR3aa: CASSFRGPSTDTQYF

v_gene: TRBV4-3
abundance: few
d_gene: .
j_gene: TRBJ1-1
CDR3nt: TGCGCCAGCAGCCAAGAACCCCCCGGTCAGTACGGCCATGCCAACACTGAAGCTTTCTTT
CDR3aa: CASSQEPPGQYGHANTEAFF

v_gene: TRBV10-3
abundance: .
d_gene: .
j_gene: TRBJ1-1
CDR3nt: TGTGCCATCAGTGACCGGGGAGGCAGGAACACTGAAGCTTTCTTT
CDR3aa: CAISDRGGRNTEAFF

v_gene: TRBV5-1
abundance: few
d_gene: .
j_gene: TRBJ2-3
CDR3nt: TGCGCCAGCAGCTTGATCCCGTCAGATACGCAGTATTTT
CDR3aa: CASSLIPSDTQYF

v_gene: TRBV4-3
abundance: many
d_gene: TRBD2
j_gene: TRBJ2-3
CDR3nt: TGCGCCAGCAGCCAAGATTTGGGACTAGCGGGGGGGGGAGATACGCAGTATTTT
CDR3aa: CASSQDLGLAGGGDTQYF

v_gene: TRBV27
abundance: .
d_gene: TRBD1
j_gene: TRBJ1-3
CDR3nt: TGTGCCAGCAGTCCGCGGACAGGGGTGGGAAACACCATATATTTT
CDR3aa: CASSPRTGVGNTIYF

v_gene: TRBV5-4
abundance: few
d_gene: .
j_gene: TRBJ1-1
CDR3nt: TGTGCCAGCAGCCCAAGTCGACAGCTGAACACTGAAGCTTTCTTT
CDR3aa: CASSPSRQLNTEAFF

v_gene: TRBV7-2
abundance: .
d_gene: TRBD2
j_gene: TRBJ2-3
CDR3nt: TGTGCCAGCAGCTTAACGGGGGGGCGGGATACGCAGTATTTT
CDR3aa: CASSLTGGRDTQYF

v_gene: TRBV7-6
abundance: few
d_gene: TRBD1
j_gene: TRBJ2-2
CDR3nt: TGTGCCAGCAAGGGGACAGGGAACACCGGGGAGCTGTTTTTT
CDR3aa: CASKGTGNTGELFF

v_gene: TRBV20-1
abundance: few
d_gene: TRBD2
j_gene: TRBJ2-3
CDR3nt: TGCAGTGCCGAGCGGGGGGTAGGGGCAGATACGCAGTATTTT
CDR3aa: CSAERGVGADTQYF

v_gene: TRBV29-1
abundance: many
d_gene: .
j_gene: TRBJ2-1
CDR3nt: TGCAGCGTCGGGTCCTACAATGAGCAGTTCTTC
CDR3aa: CSVGSYNEQFF

v_gene: TRBV7-2
abundance: .
d_gene: TRBD2
j_gene: TRBJ2-5
CDR3nt: TGTGCCAGCAGCTTGGGGGGGGAGCGCGAGACCCAGTACTTC
CDR3aa: CASSLGGERETQYF

v_gene: TRBV19
abundance: .
d_gene: .
j_gene: TRBJ2-6
CDR3nt: TGTGCCAGTAGCATAAAGGACAGCAGCCTGACTTTC
CDR3aa: CASSIKDSSLTF

v_gene: TRBV10-2
abundance: many
d_gene: .
j_gene: TRBJ2-1
CDR3nt: TGCGCCAGCAGTGAGAACCCGGGGGAGCAGTTCTTC
CDR3aa: CASSENPGEQFF

v_gene: TRBV27
abundance: .
d_gene: .
j_gene: TRBJ2-5
CDR3nt: TGTGCCAGCAGACCAACGGTGACTCCGGTTGGTGAGACCCAGTACTTC
CDR3aa: CASRPTVTPVGETQYF

v_gene: TRBV12-5
abundance: .
d_gene: .
j_gene: TRBJ2-7
CDR3nt: TGTGCTAGTGGTTTGGCCGAATATCAGTACTTC
CDR3aa: CASGLAEYQYF

v_gene: TRBV18
abundance: many
d_gene: TRBD1
j_gene: TRBJ1-5
CDR3nt: TGTGCCAGCTCACTGGACAGGGGGCATCAACAGCCCCAGCATTTT
CDR3aa: CASSLDRGHQQPQHF

v_gene: TRBV6-1
abundance: many
d_gene: .
j_gene: TRBJ2-7
CDR3nt: TGTGCCAGCAGTGACGAGGGGGGCGGAAGCTCCTACGAGCAGTACTTC
CDR3aa: CASSDEGGGSSYEQYF

v_gene: TRBV18
abundance: many
d_gene: .
j_gene: TRBJ1-4
CDR3nt: TGTGCCAGCAGCCCCCGAACTAATGAAAAACTGTTTTTT
CDR3aa: CASSPRTNEKLFF

v_gene: TRBV12-5
abundance: .
d_gene: .
j_gene: TRBJ2-7
CDR3nt: TGTGCTACAAATACACAGGGAATCCACGAGCAGTACTTC
CDR3aa: CATNTQGIHEQYF

v_gene: TRBV6-2/TRBV6-3
abundance: .
d_gene: TRBD2
j_gene: TRBJ2-3
CDR3nt: TGTGCCAGCAGTTCCAGCGGGGGCCCGCAGTATTTT
CDR3aa: CASSSSGGPQYF

v_gene: TRBV12-3/TRBV12-4
abundance: many
d_gene: TRBD1
j_gene: TRBJ1-2
CDR3nt: TGTGCCAGCAGCCTCCCGGGACAGGGCACGGGGGGCTACACCTTC
CDR3aa: CASSLPGQGTGGYTF

v_gene: TRBV4-2
abundance: .
d_gene: .
j_gene: TRBJ2-5
CDR3nt: TGTGCCAGCAGCCAGCCGGTGTCAGAGACCCAGTACTTC
CDR3aa: CASSQPVSETQYF

v_gene: TRBV4-1
abundance: many
d_gene: .
j_gene: TRBJ2-3
CDR3nt: TGCGCCAGCAGCCAAGAGCGGGATACGCAGTATTTT
CDR3aa: CASSQERDTQYF

v_gene: TRBV6-5
abundance: .
d_gene: .
j_gene: TRBJ2-1
CDR3nt: TGTGCCAGCAGTTCCGGACAGTCAGGCAATGAGCAGTTCTTC
CDR3aa: CASSSGQSGNEQFF

v_gene: TRBV20-1
abundance: many
d_gene: .
j_gene: TRBJ2-1
CDR3nt: TGCAGTGCTACGCTCCCTGCCGTCTACAATGAGCAGTTCTTC
CDR3aa: CSATLPAVYNEQFF

v_gene: TRBV15
abundance: many
d_gene: .
j_gene: TRBJ1-2
CDR3nt: TGTGCCACCAGCGGCCGGGGCTATGGCTACACCTTC
CDR3aa: CATSGRGYGYTF

v_gene: TRBV20-1
abundance: few
d_gene: TRBD1
j_gene: TRBJ1-5
CDR3nt: TGCAGTGCTAACCCTGGGACAGACCCAAGTCAGCCCCAGCATTTT
CDR3aa: CSANPGTDPSQPQHF

v_gene: TRBV2
abundance: few
d_gene: TRBD1
j_gene: TRBJ1-2
CDR3nt: TGTGCCAGCACCCGGGGACAGGGCTATGGCTACACCTTC
CDR3aa: CASTRGQGYGYTF

v_gene: TRBV9
abundance: few
d_gene: .
j_gene: TRBJ1-1
CDR3nt: TGTGCCAGCAGCCCGATTACTTGGAACACTGAAGCTTTCTTT
CDR3aa: CASSPITWNTEAFF

v_gene: TRBV5-1
abundance: .
d_gene: .
j_gene: TRBJ1-2
CDR3nt: TGCGCCAGCAGCTTGAGCGCGATCACCAGAAATGGCTACACCTTC
CDR3aa: CASSLSAITRNGYTF

v_gene: TRBV7-7
abundance: few
d_gene: TRBD2
j_gene: TRBJ2-1
CDR3nt: TGTGCTAGCAGCTTTAGGGCTAGCGGGGAGAATGAGCAGTTCTTC
CDR3aa: CASSFRASGENEQFF

v_gene: TRBV19
abundance: few
d_gene: .
j_gene: TRBJ1-4
CDR3nt: TGTGCCAGTAGTATGACGGTCGAAAAACTGTTTTTT
CDR3aa: CASSMTVEKLFF

v_gene: TRBV6-5
abundance: many
d_gene: .
j_gene: TRBJ1-2
CDR3nt: TGTGCCAGCATGTCCCTTGGCAGGGTATTCTATGGCTACACCTTC
CDR3aa: CASMSLGRVFYGYTF

v_gene: TRBV15
abundance: few
d_gene: .
j_gene: TRBJ2-5
CDR3nt: TGTGCCACCAGCAGAGCTTTCGGCAGGGGGGACCAAGAGACCCAGTACTTC
CDR3aa: CATSRAFGRGDQETQYF

v_gene: TRBV20-1
abundance: few
d_gene: .
j_gene: TRBJ2-5
CDR3nt: TGCAGTGCTAGACCGTCGCGGGTCCAAGAGACCCAGTACTTC
CDR3aa: CSARPSRVQETQYF

v_gene: TRBV28
abundance: few
d_gene: .
j_gene: TRBJ1-1
CDR3nt: TGTGCCAGCAGTTTTCATGGGGGCGTGAACACTGAAGCTTTCTTT
CDR3aa: CASSFHGGVNTEAFF

v_gene: TRBV4-1
abundance: .
d_gene: .
j_gene: TRBJ2-2
CDR3nt: TGCGCCAGCAGCCAAGAGCCGTGGGACCGCGCGAACACCGGGGAGCTGTTTTTT
CDR3aa: CASSQEPWDRANTGELFF

v_gene: TRBV5-1
abundance: many
d_gene: .
j_gene: TRBJ2-3
CDR3nt: TGCGCCAGCAGCCCGGGGCCGGGGGATACGCAGTATTTT
CDR3aa: CASSPGPGDTQYF

v_gene: TRBV2
abundance: few
d_gene: TRBD1
j_gene: TRBJ1-1
CDR3nt: TGTGCCAGCAGTGATCAGGGGGTATACACTGAAGCTTTCTTT
CDR3aa: CASSDQGVYTEAFF

v_gene: TRBV29-1
abundance: .
d_gene: TRBD1
j_gene: TRBJ1-1
CDR3nt: TGCAGCGTTGCGCAGGGGGCCATGAACACTGAAGCTTTCTTT
CDR3aa: CSVAQGAMNTEAFF

v_gene: TRBV5-1
abundance: many
d_gene: .
j_gene: TRBJ2-1
CDR3nt: TGCGCCAGCAGCTTGGCGGGCAACCCCTCCTACAATGAGCAGTTCTTC
CDR3aa: CASSLAGNPSYNEQFF

v_gene: TRBV6-2/TRBV6-3
abundance: many
d_gene: .
j_gene: TRBJ2-5
CDR3nt: TGTGCCAGCAGTTACCTCCCATCGGAGGGGCGTGAGACCCAGTACTTC
CDR3aa: CASSYLPSEGRETQYF